The subject of this entry is one T cell receptor beta chain. This sample was included in a study of blood T cell repertoires in COVID-19. Germline trimming cut 5 bases from V and 6 bases from J; bases unmatched to any gene: 13. The CDR3 has 16 amino acids. CDR1 MGHDK and CDR2 SYGVNS come from the germline V gene. In the authors' workflow: The assay estimated nucleated cells by amplifying reference gene primers. Method: immunoSEQ multiplex PCR; TCRdb's copy keeps in-frame clones and lacks some. D and trimming come from the DNA, and the V and J calls and clone size come from that table. Of approximately 260,000 clones in the sample, 85% to 90% are singletons; the top ten hold roughly 3.6%.

The clonotype originates from a woman in her thirties or forties with acute or convalescent COVID-19. V gene TRBV25-1 combines with J gene TRBJ1-5, with 7 bases fitting TRBD1. What was sequenced was peripheral blood. CDR3 nucleotide sequence: TGTGCCAGCAGTACGAGACAGGGCCCCGTTTGTCAGCCCCAGCATTTT. Encoded protein: CASSTRQGPVCQPQHF.